The 2 T cell receptor beta chains below all came from one sample that was sequenced in a study of blood T cell repertoires in COVID-19. This table comes from immunoSEQ multiplex PCR, and its TCRdb copy is limited to in-frame clones, with some not included. The sample includes roughly 40,000 clones, more than 75% of them seen just once. Sequenced: peripheral blood. The receptors here all came from a woman in her seventies in a cohort sampled during active COVID-19.

The CDR3 sequence is CASSFSGGNNEQFF. As DNA, the CDR3 is TGTGCCAGCAGCTTTAGCGGGGGGAACAATGAGCAGTTCTTC. The chain uses TRBV7-2 and TRBJ2-1; 10 positions agree with TRBD2. The CDR3 is made up of 14 amino acids. Germline CDR1 and CDR2: SGHTA and FQGNSA. The V segment lost 3 bases and the J segment 5 bases; nucleotides outside the gene matches: 1.

The chain recombines TRBV6-6 with TRBJ2-7; a weak D match, TRBD1 (6 bases). The germline CDR1 and CDR2 sequences are MNHNY and SVGAGI (reference sequence). V was clipped by 2 bases and J by 9 bases, with 20 bases between them. This CDR3 contains 15 residues. This chain's CDR3 is CASSYVSGDPLGQYF. The CDR3 coding sequence is TGTGCCAGCAGTTACGTATCAGGGGATCCCCTGGGGCAGTACTTC.